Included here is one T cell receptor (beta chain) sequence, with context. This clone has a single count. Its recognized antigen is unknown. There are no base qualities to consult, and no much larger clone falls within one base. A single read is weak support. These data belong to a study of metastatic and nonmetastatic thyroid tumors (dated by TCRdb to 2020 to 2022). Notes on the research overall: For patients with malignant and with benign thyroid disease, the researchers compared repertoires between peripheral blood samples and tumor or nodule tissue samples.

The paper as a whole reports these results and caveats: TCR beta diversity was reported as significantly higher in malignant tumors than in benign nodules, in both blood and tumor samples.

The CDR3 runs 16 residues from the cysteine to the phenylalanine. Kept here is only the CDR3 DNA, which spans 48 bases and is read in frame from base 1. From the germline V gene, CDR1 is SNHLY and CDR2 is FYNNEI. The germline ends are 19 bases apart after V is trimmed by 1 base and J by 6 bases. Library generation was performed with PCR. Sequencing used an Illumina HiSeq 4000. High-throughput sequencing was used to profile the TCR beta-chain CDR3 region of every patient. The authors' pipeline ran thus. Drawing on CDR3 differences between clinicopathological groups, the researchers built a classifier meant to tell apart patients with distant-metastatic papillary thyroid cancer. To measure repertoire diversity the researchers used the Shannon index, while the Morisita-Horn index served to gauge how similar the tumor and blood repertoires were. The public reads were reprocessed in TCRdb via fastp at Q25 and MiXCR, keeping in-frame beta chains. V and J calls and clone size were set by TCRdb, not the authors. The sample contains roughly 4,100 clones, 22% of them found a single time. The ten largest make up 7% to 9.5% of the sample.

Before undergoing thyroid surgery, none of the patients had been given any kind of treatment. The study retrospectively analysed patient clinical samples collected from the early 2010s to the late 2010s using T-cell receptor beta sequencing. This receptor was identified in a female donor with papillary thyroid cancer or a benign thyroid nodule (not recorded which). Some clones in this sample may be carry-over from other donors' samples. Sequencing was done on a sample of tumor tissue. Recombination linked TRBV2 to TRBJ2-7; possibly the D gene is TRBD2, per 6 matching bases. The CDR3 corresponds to CASSEVARGIRFEQYF. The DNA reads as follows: TGTGCCAGCAGTGAAGTTGCTCGGGGGATTAGGTTCGAGCAGTACTTC. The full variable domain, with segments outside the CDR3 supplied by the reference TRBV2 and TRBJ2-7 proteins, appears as EPEVTQTPSHQVTQMGQEVILRCVPISNHLYFYWYRQILGQKVEFLVSFYNNEISEKSEIFDDQFSVERPDGSNFTLKIRSTKLEDSAMYFCASSEVARGIRFEQYFGPGTRLTVT.